A selection of T cell receptor beta chains follows, all from one sample in a study of Ad26.COV2.S vaccination and SARS-CoV-2 variants. TCRdb's table, derived via immunoSEQ multiplex PCR, lists solely in-frame clones and lacks some. The sample carries roughly 680,000 clones, around 90% recorded once. Specimen: peripheral blood, collected in a trial of Ad26.COV2.S vaccine versus placebo. All receptors derive from a person between 18 and 60 years old who received the Ad26.COV2.S COVID-19 vaccine or a placebo. CDR3s include the opening cysteine and the closing phenylalanine or tryptophan. A D gene is named only where the DNA matches it firmly. Size is omitted from some rows. Given values are once, few, many or a class for expanded clones.

>TRBV6-5|TRBJ2-7|TRBD1|-
CASSSPGTGLSEQYF
TGTGCCAGCAGTTCCCCAGGGACAGGGCTGAGCGAGCAGTACTTC
>TRBV30|TRBJ1-5|-|-
CAWRQAANQPQHF
TGTGCCTGGCGACAGGCTGCTAATCAGCCCCAGCATTTT
>TRBV10-3|TRBJ1-4|-|-
CAISRGEGEKLFF
TGTGCCATCAGTCGGGGGGAGGGGGAAAAACTGTTTTTT
>TRBV19|TRBJ2-5|-|-
CASSIRGGETQYF
TGTGCCAGTAGTATAAGGGGCGGGGAGACCCAGTACTTC
>TRBV7-9|TRBJ1-3|TRBD1|few
CASSAGTGVGNTIYF
TGTGCCAGCAGCGCCGGGACAGGGGTCGGAAACACCATATATTTT
>TRBV29-1|TRBJ1-1|-|-
CSVGAGTEAFF
TGCAGCGTGGGGGCGGGGACTGAAGCTTTCTTT
>TRBV4-1|TRBJ2-2|-|-
CASSQDWGVGTGELFF
TGCGCCAGCAGCCAAGATTGGGGAGTGGGCACCGGGGAGCTGTTTTTT
>TRBV2|TRBJ2-2|TRBD2|-
CASSEGGGYTGELFF
TGTGCCAGCAGTGAAGGGGGGGGATACACCGGGGAGCTGTTTTTT
>TRBV30|TRBJ2-2|-|-
CAWSVLRTANTGELFF
TGTGCCTGGAGTGTACTTAGGACAGCGAACACCGGGGAGCTGTTTTTT
>TRBV10-3|TRBJ2-3|-|-
CAISESRATDTQYF
TGTGCCATCAGTGAGAGTAGGGCCACAGATACGCAGTATTTT
>TRBV19|TRBJ2-5|TRBD2|-
CASSDSLNVLAGVETQYF
TGTGCCAGTAGTGATAGCCTCAACGTACTAGCGGGGGTGGAGACCCAGTACTTC
>TRBV13|TRBJ2-3|TRBD2|-
CASSLARTSGGAGADTQYF
TGTGCCAGCAGCTTAGCCCGGACTAGCGGGGGGGCGGGAGCAGATACGCAGTATTTT
>TRBV2|TRBJ2-5|-|-
CASTPNRVVYQETQYF
TGTGCCAGCACCCCGAATAGGGTGGTGTACCAAGAGACCCAGTACTTC
>TRBV6-5|TRBJ1-1|-|-
CASTTITGDTEAFF
TGTGCCAGCACCACAATCACAGGAGACACTGAAGCTTTCTTT
>TRBV3-1/TRBV3-2|TRBJ1-2|-|-
CASSQVVGTRGYTF
TGTGCCAGCAGCCAAGTAGTGGGTACGAGAGGCTACACCTTC
>TRBV19|TRBJ2-7|TRBD1|many
CATAGTGVHEQYF
TGTGCCACCGCCGGGACAGGGGTCCACGAGCAGTACTTC
>TRBV25-1|TRBJ2-5|-|-
CASSGKTRRVVGQETQYF
TGTGCCAGCAGTGGGAAGACTCGACGGGTAGTGGGTCAAGAGACCCAGTACTTC
>TRBV14|TRBJ2-1|-|-
CASSQGFQRNEQFF
TGTGCCAGCAGCCAAGGTTTTCAGCGGAATGAGCAGTTCTTC
>TRBV5-1|TRBJ2-2|-|-
CASSLGAPPGELFF
TGCGCCAGCAGCTTGGGGGCCCCACCCGGGGAGCTGTTTTTT
>TRBV7-9|TRBJ2-7|TRBD1|once
CASSFNRGHEYEQYF
TGTGCCAGCAGCTTCAACAGGGGGCATGAATACGAGCAGTACTTC
>TRBV3-1/TRBV3-2|TRBJ1-2|TRBD1|-
CASSQGVGQANYGYTF
TGTGCCAGCAGCCAAGGTGTCGGACAGGCTAACTATGGCTACACCTTC
>TRBV18|TRBJ1-2|-|-
CASSPVTRGYTF
TGTGCCAGCTCACCAGTGACTAGGGGCTACACCTTC
>TRBV7-9|TRBJ1-1|TRBD1|once
CASSLGGTGANTEAFF
TGTGCCAGCAGCTTAGGGGGGACAGGGGCTAACACTGAAGCTTTCTTT
>TRBV18|TRBJ1-5|TRBD1|few
CASSPQAPGQGAIGNQPQHF
TGTGCCAGCTCACCGCAGGCTCCGGGACAGGGGGCAATTGGCAATCAGCCCCAGCATTTT
>TRBV5-8|TRBJ1-5|-|-
CASSLIWRNQPQHF
TGTGCCAGCAGCTTGATATGGCGGAATCAGCCCCAGCATTTT
>TRBV4-3|TRBJ2-3|TRBD2|-
CASSQGSGGASGTDTQYF
TGCGCCAGCAGCCAAGGGAGCGGGGGGGCCTCTGGCACAGATACGCAGTATTTT
>TRBV7-2|TRBJ1-6|-|-
CASSFGRTDSYNSPLHF
TGTGCCAGCAGCTTCGGGCGCACGGACTCCTATAATTCACCCCTCCACTTT
>TRBV6-2/TRBV6-3|TRBJ1-6|TRBD1|-
CASSYDRTGGNSPLHF
TGTGCCAGCAGCTATGACCGGACAGGGGGGAATTCACCCCTCCACTTT
>TRBV30|TRBJ2-1|TRBD2|-
CAWGYSGGVSYNEQFF
TGTGCCTGGGGATATAGCGGGGGGGTCTCCTACAATGAGCAGTTCTTC
>TRBV20-1|TRBJ1-6|-|-
CSASRQADSPLHF
TGCAGTGCTAGTAGGCAGGCGGATTCACCCCTCCACTTT
>TRBV3-1/TRBV3-2|TRBJ2-1|TRBD2|-
CASSQDWTSGRNEQFF
TGTGCCAGCAGCCAAGACTGGACTAGCGGGAGAAATGAGCAGTTCTTC
>TRBV7-9|TRBJ1-1|-|-
CASSFGTVEAFF
TGTGCCAGCAGCTTCGGGACGGTTGAAGCTTTCTTT
>TRBV27|TRBJ2-7|TRBD1|-
CASSVRGTAIEQYF
TGTGCCAGCAGTGTCAGAGGGACAGCTATCGAGCAGTACTTC
>TRBV4-1|TRBJ2-7|-|-
CASSQDRSARSSYEQYF
TGCGCCAGCAGCCAAGACCGGTCGGCCAGGAGCTCCTACGAGCAGTACTTC
>TRBV18|TRBJ2-1|-|-
CASSPQELRGYEQFF
TGTGCCAGCTCACCACAAGAACTCAGGGGCTATGAGCAGTTCTTC
>TRBV5-1|TRBJ2-1|TRBD2|-
CASKGSGENEQFF
TGCGCCAGCAAGGGGAGCGGGGAAAATGAGCAGTTCTTC
>TRBV2|TRBJ1-5|-|-
CASSGGFLPQHF
TGTGCCAGCAGTGGCGGGTTTCTCCCCCAGCATTTT
>TRBV3-1/TRBV3-2|TRBJ2-6|TRBD1|once
CASSRRGGVDLAQGANVLTF
TGTGCCAGCAGCAGGAGAGGGGGCGTCGATCTCGCGCAAGGGGCCAACGTCCTGACTTTC
>TRBV18|TRBJ1-2|TRBD1|-
CASSPSLPKGGDVYGYTF
TGTGCCAGCTCACCGAGTTTGCCCAAAGGGGGCGACGTCTATGGCTACACCTTC
>TRBV11-2|TRBJ2-4|-|-
CASSLDGGGGENIQYF
TGTGCCAGCAGCTTAGATGGGGGAGGGGGCGAAAACATTCAGTACTTC
>TRBV19|TRBJ1-1|TRBD1|-
CASRYRDRGLMNTEAFF
TGTGCCAGTAGATACCGGGACAGGGGGCTTATGAACACTGAAGCTTTCTTT
>TRBV2|TRBJ1-1|-|-
CAGVREADTEAFF
TGTGCCGGCGTCAGGGAGGCTGACACTGAAGCTTTCTTT
>TRBV2|TRBJ2-7|-|-
CASGLIRTGEQYF
TGTGCCAGCGGACTTATAAGGACGGGCGAGCAGTACTTC
>TRBV19|TRBJ1-5|-|-
CASTPLLGGMSNQPQHF
TGTGCCAGTACCCCCCTTCTCGGGGGTATGAGCAATCAGCCCCAGCATTTT
>TRBV2|TRBJ2-2|TRBD1|-
CASTVQGVAGELFF
TGTGCCAGCACGGTACAGGGGGTAGCCGGGGAGCTGTTTTTT
>TRBV19|TRBJ2-5|-|once
CASSRALMGETQYF
TGTGCCAGTAGCCGGGCGCTTATGGGGGAGACCCAGTACTTC
>TRBV28|TRBJ1-6|TRBD1|-
CASRSTTGAPGSPLHF
TGTGCCAGCAGATCTACTACAGGGGCCCCTGGTTCACCCCTCCACTTT
>TRBV6-5|TRBJ1-2|-|-
CASSQATVLGYTF
TGTGCCAGCAGCCAAGCCACCGTTCTGGGCTACACCTTC
>TRBV7-3|TRBJ2-3|-|-
CASSQNGNPTTQQYF
TGTGCCAGCAGCCAAAATGGAAATCCAACCACACAGCAGTATTTT
>TRBV11-2|TRBJ2-5|TRBD1|-
CASSSNTGGLETQYF
TGTGCCAGCAGCTCCAACACAGGGGGCTTGGAGACCCAGTACTTC
>TRBV6-5|TRBJ1-2|-|-
CASSYGSYGYTF
TGTGCCAGCAGTTACGGAAGCTATGGCTACACCTTC
>TRBV19|TRBJ2-5|-|-
CASSLRGETQYF
TGTGCCAGTAGCCTCCGGGGAGAGACCCAGTACTTC
>TRBV5-1|TRBJ1-2|-|-
CASSLGGLKTNYGYTF
TGCGCCAGCAGCTTGGGCGGACTTAAAACTAACTATGGCTACACCTTC
>TRBV29-1|TRBJ2-7|TRBD2|-
CSANLAGEPYEQYF
TGCAGCGCTAACCTAGCGGGGGAACCCTACGAGCAGTACTTC
>TRBV3-1/TRBV3-2|TRBJ2-5|TRBD2|-
CASSPDTGRMETQYF
TGTGCCAGCAGCCCGGATACCGGGAGGATGGAGACCCAGTACTTC
>TRBV5-1|TRBJ2-7|-|few
CASSRGPFSSYEQYF
TGCGCCAGCAGCCGAGGCCCCTTTAGCTCCTACGAGCAGTACTTC
>TRBV7-3|TRBJ2-3|-|-
CASSPGLRDTQYF
TGTGCCAGCAGCCCTGGTTTGAGAGATACGCAGTATTTT
>TRBV6-4|TRBJ1-5|-|-
CASSDLKRTPIRDQPQHF
TGTGCCAGCAGTGACCTGAAACGGACGCCAATTAGAGATCAGCCCCAGCATTTT